A selection of T cell receptor beta chains follows, all from one sample in a study of OX40 agonist ivuxolimab in advanced cancers. The assay was immunoSEQ multiplex PCR, and TCRdb's table has in-frame clones only and misses some. The top ten clones hold over 15% of a sample with approximately 61,000 clones, 89% of them seen once. Sequenced here: CD4+ or CD8+ T cells sorted from blood, sampled in a trial of the OX40 agonist ivuxolimab. The origin of the receptors is an adult with an advanced solid tumor such as melanoma, head and neck, liver or kidney cancer. CDR3s include the opening cysteine and the closing phenylalanine or tryptophan. The D gene is left open where the match is weak. The size entry is marked missing in some rows and otherwise reads once, few, many or a size class.

TRBJ2-2 NA NA TRBV9 CASSANYLGGTNTGELFF TGTGCCAGCAGCGCAAATTACTTAGGAGGGACGAACACCGGGGAGCTGTTTTTT
TRBJ2-7 NA NA TRBV15 CATSGETGYEQYF TGTGCCACCAGCGGCGAGACAGGCTACGAGCAGTACTTC
TRBJ1-2 NA TRBD1 TRBV5-6 CASSLATGYSGYGYTF TGTGCCAGCAGCTTGGCGACAGGGTATTCCGGTTATGGCTACACCTTC
TRBJ2-7 NA NA TRBV6-1 CASSAQGLISYEQYF TGTGCCAGCAGTGCCCAGGGCTTGATTTCCTACGAGCAGTACTTC
TRBJ2-7 few NA TRBV7-8 CASSSGLGGRGYEQYF TGTGCCAGCAGCTCGGGACTCGGGGGCAGGGGCTACGAGCAGTACTTC
TRBJ2-7 NA TRBD2 TRBV9 CASSVLSSGEQYF TGTGCCAGCAGCGTGCTATCTAGCGGCGAGCAGTACTTC
TRBJ2-4 NA NA TRBV5-6 CASSENTPENIQYF TGTGCCAGCAGCGAAAACACACCGGAAAACATTCAGTACTTC
TRBJ1-6 NA NA TRBV6-5 CASSDSVNSPLHF TGTGCCAGCAGCGACAGCGTCAATTCACCCCTCCACTTT
TRBJ2-5 NA NA TRBV18 CASSPRQVRETQYF TGTGCCAGCTCACCGCGACAGGTCAGGGAGACCCAGTACTTC
TRBJ2-1 NA TRBD1 TRBV4-3 CASSRGQYNEQFF TGCGCCAGCAGCCGGGGACAGTACAATGAGCAGTTCTTC
TRBJ2-1 NA NA TRBV7-7 CASSPSAGPEQFF TGTGCTAGCAGCCCCTCGGCAGGGCCTGAGCAGTTCTTC
TRBJ2-2 NA NA TRBV4-3 CASSQDIGINTGELFF TGCGCCAGCAGCCAAGATATAGGGATCAACACCGGGGAGCTGTTTTTT
TRBJ2-3 once TRBD2 TRBV30 CAWSADPGGSDTQYF TGTGCCTGGAGTGCGGACCCGGGGGGGTCAGATACGCAGTATTTT
TRBJ2-4 NA NA TRBV28 CASGLLLAKNIQYF TGTGCCAGCGGGCTGCTTTTAGCCAAAAACATTCAGTACTTC
TRBJ2-1 NA NA TRBV11-2 CASSLDVVGDNEQFF TGTGCCAGCAGCTTAGATGTGGTGGGGGACAATGAGCAGTTCTTC
TRBJ2-2 NA NA TRBV27 CASSQGSARGELFF TGTGCCAGCAGTCAGGGATCCGCTAGAGGGGAGCTGTTTTTT
TRBJ1-1 NA NA TRBV11-3 CASSLVSANTEAFF TGTGCCAGCAGCTTAGTATCGGCCAACACTGAAGCTTTCTTT
TRBJ2-2 NA NA TRBV9 CASSLIRTGELFF TGTGCCAGCAGTCTCATACGGACCGGGGAGCTGTTTTTT
TRBJ2-1 NA NA TRBV13 CASSPGGNNEQFF TGTGCCAGCAGCCCTGGGGGCAACAATGAGCAGTTCTTC
TRBJ2-7 NA TRBD1 TRBV28 CASHLDRAYEQYF TGTGCCAGCCACCTAGACAGGGCGTACGAGCAGTACTTC
TRBJ2-3 once NA TRBV13 CASSLTREFGTDTQYF TGTGCCAGCAGCTTAACACGGGAGTTTGGCACAGATACGCAGTATTTT
TRBJ1-4 NA TRBD1 TRBV6-6 CASRDRGNEKLFF TGTGCCAGCAGGGACAGGGGGAATGAAAAACTGTTTTTT
TRBJ2-7 NA TRBD2 TRBV7-8 CASSSRLAGYVDEQYF TGTGCCAGCAGCTCCCGACTAGCGGGATATGTCGACGAGCAGTACTTC
TRBJ2-3 NA TRBD1 TRBV6-5 CASSRTGETDTQYF TGTGCCAGCAGTAGGACAGGGGAGACAGATACGCAGTATTTT
TRBJ2-1 NA NA TRBV7-6 CASSDGGGSYNEQFF TGTGCCAGCTCGGATGGGGGAGGCTCCTACAATGAGCAGTTCTTC
TRBJ2-7 NA TRBD2 TRBV13 CASSLGQAGGFYEQYF TGTGCCAGCAGCTTAGGTCAAGCGGGAGGGTTCTACGAGCAGTACTTC
TRBJ1-2 NA NA TRBV16 CASSPIRQGTPNYGYTF TGTGCCAGCAGCCCAATCCGGCAGGGGACTCCCAACTATGGCTACACCTTC
TRBJ2-5 NA NA TRBV11-3 CASSSAIFGEPLRETQYF TGTGCCAGCAGCTCCGCGATATTCGGGGAGCCATTGAGAGAGACCCAGTACTTC
TRBJ2-1 NA TRBD2 TRBV11-3 CASSLGASGRANEQFF TGTGCCAGCAGCTTAGGAGCTAGCGGGAGGGCCAATGAGCAGTTCTTC
TRBJ1-2 few NA TRBV15 CATSSGQLGYTF TGTGCCACCAGCAGCGGACAGCTTGGCTACACCTTC
TRBJ2-1 NA NA TRBV9 CASSSTGSSGNEQFF TGTGCCAGCAGCTCAACAGGCTCCTCGGGGAATGAGCAGTTCTTC
TRBJ2-7 NA NA TRBV7-6 CASSLPGEKAEQYF TGTGCCAGCAGCTTACCCGGGGAGAAGGCCGAGCAGTACTTC
TRBJ2-7 once NA TRBV27 CASRALGRPYEQYF TGTGCCAGCAGGGCTCTGGGACGCCCCTACGAGCAGTACTTC
TRBJ2-5 NA TRBD2 TRBV2 CASSSGRAFETQYF TGTGCCAGCAGTAGCGGGAGGGCCTTCGAGACCCAGTACTTC
TRBJ1-4 NA TRBD1 TRBV19 CASSPRQGAKYEKLFF TGTGCCAGTAGTCCCCGACAGGGGGCGAAGTATGAAAAACTGTTTTTT
TRBJ1-5 NA NA TRBV6-5 CASRPGGNQPQHF TGTGCCAGCAGACCGGGAGGCAATCAGCCCCAGCATTTT
TRBJ2-7 NA NA TRBV4-3 CASSQDRGQSSYEQYF TGCGCCAGCAGCCAAGACAGAGGACAGTCCTCCTACGAGCAGTACTTC
TRBJ1-1 NA NA TRBV29-1 CSVEDRGFWAFF TGCAGCGTTGAAGATCGTGGGTTTTGGGCTTTCTTT
TRBJ2-6 NA NA TRBV4-3 CASSPISGANVLTF TGCGCCAGCAGCCCCATCTCTGGGGCCAACGTCCTGACTTTC
TRBJ2-1 NA TRBD1 TRBV7-9 CASSSPDRGRDFYNEQFF TGTGCCAGCAGCTCCCCGGACAGGGGTAGGGATTTCTACAATGAGCAGTTCTTC
TRBJ2-7 NA NA TRBV7-2 CASSLIRGYEQYF TGTGCCAGCAGCTTAATCAGGGGCTACGAGCAGTACTTC
TRBJ2-3 NA NA TRBV11-3 CASSPRAGLITQYF TGTGCCAGCAGCCCCCGTGCAGGGCTCATAACGCAGTATTTT